This T cell receptor (beta chain) was documented in a study of post-analysis software for immune sequencing data. Regarding the study as a whole: With TRBV5-6, TRBV5-1 and TRBV20-1 included, about 5 TRBV segments were more frequent in patients than in controls.

V lost 2 bases and J 4 bases, leaving 17 bases between the germline ends. Germline values: CDR1 DFQATT, CDR2 SNEGSKA (reference sequence). The CDR3 length is 15 residues. About this clonotype: The antigen remains undetermined.

Presence of unique molecular identifiers characterized the TCR beta cDNA libraries. T cells numbering about 0.9 to 11 million gave rise to 500,000 or so cDNA molecules. Using its own MiXCR run on the PCR reads, TCRdb lists one record per CDR3 protein. This table has 170,000 or so distinct CDR3 sequences, approximately 31% appearing once. This receptor was obtained from a girl aged 5 to 17 with multiple sclerosis. The J gene is TRBJ1-1, the V gene TRBV20-1; D might be TRBD1 (6 bases). Sequenced material: blood. CDR3 region: CSARPRDIVITEAFF. CDR3 nucleotides: TGCAGTGCTAGACCCCGGGACATCGTTATCACTGAAGCTTTCTTT.